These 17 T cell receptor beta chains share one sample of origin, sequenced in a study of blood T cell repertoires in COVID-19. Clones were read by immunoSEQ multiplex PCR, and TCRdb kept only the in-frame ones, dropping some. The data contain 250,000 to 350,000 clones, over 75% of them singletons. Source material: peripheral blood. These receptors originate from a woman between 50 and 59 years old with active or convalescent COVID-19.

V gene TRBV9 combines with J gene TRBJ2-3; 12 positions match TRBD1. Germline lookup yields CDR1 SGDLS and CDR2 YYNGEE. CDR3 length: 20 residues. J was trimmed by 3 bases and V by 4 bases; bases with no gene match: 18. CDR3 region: CASSPRDRGRGGAGTDTQYF. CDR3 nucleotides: TGTGCCAGCAGCCCCCGGGACAGGGGGCGCGGGGGGGCGGGGACAGATACGCAGTATTTT.

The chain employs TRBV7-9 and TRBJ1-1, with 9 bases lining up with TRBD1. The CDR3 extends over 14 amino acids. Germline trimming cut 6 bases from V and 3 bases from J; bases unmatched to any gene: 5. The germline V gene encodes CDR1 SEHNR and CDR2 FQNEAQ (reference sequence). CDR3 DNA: TGTGCCAGCAGGTCTGGGACAGGGCACACTGAAGCTTTCTTT. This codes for CASRSGTGHTEAFF.

This chain's CDR3 is CASSAERGTGVADTQYF. The CDR3 coding sequence is TGTGCCAGCAGCGCCGAAAGGGGGACAGGGGTGGCAGATACGCAGTATTTT. The chain links TRBV9 to TRBJ2-3; 10 bases are shared with TRBD1. Trimming took 3 bases from V and 4 from J; bases not matched to a gene: 11. This CDR3 comprises 17 residues. The germline CDR1 and CDR2 sequences are SGDLS and YYNGEE.

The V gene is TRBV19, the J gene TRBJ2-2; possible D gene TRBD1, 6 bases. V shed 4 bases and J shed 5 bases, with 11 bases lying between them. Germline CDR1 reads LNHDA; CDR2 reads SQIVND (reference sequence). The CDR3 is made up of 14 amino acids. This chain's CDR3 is CASSRGQLTGELFF. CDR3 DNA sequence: TGTGCCAGTAGTAGGGGGCAACTTACCGGGGAGCTGTTTTTT.

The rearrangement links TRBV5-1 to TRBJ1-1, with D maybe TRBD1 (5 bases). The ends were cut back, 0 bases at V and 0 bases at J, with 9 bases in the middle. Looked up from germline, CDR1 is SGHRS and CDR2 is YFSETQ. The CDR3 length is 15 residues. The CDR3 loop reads CASSLAQALNTEAFF. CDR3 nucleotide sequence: TGCGCCAGCAGCTTGGCACAGGCATTGAACACTGAAGCTTTCTTT.

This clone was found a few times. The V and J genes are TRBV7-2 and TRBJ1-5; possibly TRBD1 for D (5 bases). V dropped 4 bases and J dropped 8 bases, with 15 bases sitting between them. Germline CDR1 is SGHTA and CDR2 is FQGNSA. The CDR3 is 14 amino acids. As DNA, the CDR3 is TGTGCCAGCAGCTCAAACGGGGGGAAGGAGCCCCAGCATTTT. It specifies CASSSNGGKEPQHF.

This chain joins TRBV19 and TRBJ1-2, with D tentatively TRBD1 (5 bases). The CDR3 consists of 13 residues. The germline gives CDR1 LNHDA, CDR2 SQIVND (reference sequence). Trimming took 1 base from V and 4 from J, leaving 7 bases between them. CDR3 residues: CASSIAGFYGYTF. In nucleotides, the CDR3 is TGTGCCAGTAGTATAGCAGGGTTCTATGGCTACACCTTC.

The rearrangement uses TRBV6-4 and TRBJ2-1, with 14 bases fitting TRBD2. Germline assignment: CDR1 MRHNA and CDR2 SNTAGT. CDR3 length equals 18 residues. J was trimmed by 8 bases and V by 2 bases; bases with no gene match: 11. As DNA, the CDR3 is TGTGCCAGCAGTGACCAGCCCAGACTAGCGGGGGGGGTTGATGAGCAGTTCTTC. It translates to CASSDQPRLAGGVDEQFF.

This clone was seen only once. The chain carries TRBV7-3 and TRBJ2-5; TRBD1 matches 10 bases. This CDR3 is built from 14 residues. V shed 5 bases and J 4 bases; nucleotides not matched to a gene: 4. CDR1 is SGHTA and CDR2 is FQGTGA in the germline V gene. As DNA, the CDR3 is TGTGCCAGCAGCCCTCGGGACAGGGGAGAGACCCAGTACTTC. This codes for CASSPRDRGETQYF.

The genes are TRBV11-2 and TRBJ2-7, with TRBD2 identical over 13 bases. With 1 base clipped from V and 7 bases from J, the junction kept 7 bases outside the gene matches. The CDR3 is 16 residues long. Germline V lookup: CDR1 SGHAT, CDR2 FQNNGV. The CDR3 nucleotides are TGTGCCAGCAGCTTAGGGGGACTAGCGGGAACGGGAGAGCAGTACTTC. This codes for CASSLGGLAGTGEQYF.

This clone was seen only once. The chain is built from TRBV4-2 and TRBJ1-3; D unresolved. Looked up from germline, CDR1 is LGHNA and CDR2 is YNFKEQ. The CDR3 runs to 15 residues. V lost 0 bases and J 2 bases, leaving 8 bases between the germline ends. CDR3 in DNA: TGTGCCAGCAGCCAAGATAAGGCGGCTGGAAACACCATATATTTT. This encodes CASSQDKAAGNTIYF.

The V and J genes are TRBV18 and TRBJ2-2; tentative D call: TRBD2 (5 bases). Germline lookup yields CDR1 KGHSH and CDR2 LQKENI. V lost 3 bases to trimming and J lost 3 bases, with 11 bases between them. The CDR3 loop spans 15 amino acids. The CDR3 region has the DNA TGTGCCAGCTCACCCGTCGGGGTCGACACCGGGGAGCTGTTTTTT. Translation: CASSPVGVDTGELFF.

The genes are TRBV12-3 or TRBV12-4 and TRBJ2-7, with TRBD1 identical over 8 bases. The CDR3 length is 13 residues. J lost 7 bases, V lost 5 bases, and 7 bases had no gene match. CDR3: CASSPGQGGEQYF. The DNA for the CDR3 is TGTGCCAGCAGTCCCGGACAGGGCGGAGAGCAGTACTTC.

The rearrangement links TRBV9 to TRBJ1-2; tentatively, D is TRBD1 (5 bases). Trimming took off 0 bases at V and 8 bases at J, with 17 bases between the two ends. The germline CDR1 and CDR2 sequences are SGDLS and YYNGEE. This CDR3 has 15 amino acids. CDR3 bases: TGTGCCAGCAGCGTAGCTTTATGGGGCGACTCGGGCTACACCTTC. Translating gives CASSVALWGDSGYTF.

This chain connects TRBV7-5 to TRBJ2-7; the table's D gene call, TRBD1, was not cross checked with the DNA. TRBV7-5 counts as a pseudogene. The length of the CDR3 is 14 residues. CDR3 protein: CARRTQGSVGEQYF. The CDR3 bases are TGTGCCAGAAGGACACAGGGTTCGGTTGGCGAGCAGTACTTC.

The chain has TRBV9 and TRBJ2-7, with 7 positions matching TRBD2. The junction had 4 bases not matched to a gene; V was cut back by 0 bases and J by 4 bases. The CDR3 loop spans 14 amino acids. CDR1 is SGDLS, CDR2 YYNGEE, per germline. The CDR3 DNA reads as TGTGCCAGCAGCGTAGGGCCAGCGGGGTACGAGCAGTACTTC. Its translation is CASSVGPAGYEQYF.

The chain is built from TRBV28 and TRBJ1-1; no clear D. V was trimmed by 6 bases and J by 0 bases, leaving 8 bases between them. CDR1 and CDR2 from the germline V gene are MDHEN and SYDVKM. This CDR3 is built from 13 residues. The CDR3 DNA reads TGTGCCAGCAGCCATTCAATGAACACTGAAGCTTTCTTT. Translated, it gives CASSHSMNTEAFF. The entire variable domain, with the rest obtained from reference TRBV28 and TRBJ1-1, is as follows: DVKVTQSSRYLVKRTGEKVFLECVQDMDHENMFWYRQDPGLGLRLIYFSYDVKMKEKGDIPEGYSVSREKKERFSLILESASTNQTSMYLCASSHSMNTEAFFGQGTRLTVV.